The rows below give T cell receptor beta chains drawn from one sample of a study of radiotherapy plus CTLA-4 blockade in lung cancer. Sequenced by immunoSEQ multiplex PCR; TCRdb stores in-frame clones only, minus some. The sample gives approximately 100,000 clones, 85% of which show up once; 2% to 3% is in the top ten. The starting material was peripheral blood, obtained from a patient treated with radiotherapy plus ipilimumab. These receptors were taken from a human donor with non-small cell lung cancer that progressed on radiotherapy plus ipilimumab. Some clones in this sample may be carry-over from other donors' samples. The CDR3 runs from the conserved cysteine through the conserved F or W. D genes are given only for firm matches. The size entry is marked missing in some rows and otherwise reads once, few, many or a size class.

len,v_gene,d_gene,j_gene,abundance,CDR3nt,CDR3aa
14,TRBV5-1,.,TRBJ2-7,.,TGCGCCAGCAGCTGGGCAGGATCCTTAGGGGAGCAGTACTTC,CASSWAGSLGEQYF
15,TRBV7-9,TRBD1,TRBJ1-6,.,TGTGCCAGCAGCCATTGGGACAGGGAGGATTCACCCCTCCACTTT,CASSHWDREDSPLHF
15,TRBV13,TRBD1,TRBJ1-1,.,TGTGCCAGCAGCCCCCCAGGGGGCGGGGTGACTGAAGCTTTCTTT,CASSPPGGGVTEAFF
16,TRBV19,TRBD1,TRBJ1-5,.,TGTGCCAGTAGTATTCACGGGACAGCAATCAATCAGCCCCAGCATTTT,CASSIHGTAINQPQHF
15,TRBV9,TRBD2,TRBJ2-7,.,TGTGCCAGCAGCTTAATAGCGGGTGCCGCCTACGAGCAGTACTTC,CASSLIAGAAYEQYF
13,TRBV2,.,TRBJ1-6,.,TGTGCCAGCGAGGGAGGAAATAATTCACCCCTCCACTTT,CASEGGNNSPLHF
14,TRBV11-3,.,TRBJ2-3,.,TGTGCCAGCAGCTTAGATCGCCAGACAGATACGCAGTATTTT,CASSLDRQTDTQYF
16,TRBV7-9,TRBD2,TRBJ2-3,.,TGTGCCAGCAGCGTCACAGGACTAGCGGGCACAGATACGCAGTATTTT,CASSVTGLAGTDTQYF
15,TRBV10-3,TRBD1,TRBJ2-2,.,TGTGCCGTAGAGACGGACAGGGAAGGTTCCGGGGAGCTGTTTTTT,CAVETDREGSGELFF
13,TRBV6-5,.,TRBJ1-2,.,TGTGCCAGCAGTTACTCGACCGGGGATGGCTACACCTTC,CASSYSTGDGYTF
14,TRBV5-1,.,TRBJ2-7,.,TGCGCCAGCAGCCCCGTGGGGGGATCCTACGAGCAGTACTTC,CASSPVGGSYEQYF
13,TRBV6-5,.,TRBJ2-7,once,TGTGCCAGCAGTCCGGGACCGCGCTACGAGCAGTACTTC,CASSPGPRYEQYF
15,TRBV10-3,.,TRBJ1-6,few,TGTGCCATCATGGCAGGGAGCTCCTATAATTCACCCCTCCACTTT,CAIMAGSSYNSPLHF
12,TRBV29-1,.,TRBJ1-1,.,TGCAGCGTTTTATCAGGGGATGCTGAAGCTTTCTTT,CSVLSGDAEAFF